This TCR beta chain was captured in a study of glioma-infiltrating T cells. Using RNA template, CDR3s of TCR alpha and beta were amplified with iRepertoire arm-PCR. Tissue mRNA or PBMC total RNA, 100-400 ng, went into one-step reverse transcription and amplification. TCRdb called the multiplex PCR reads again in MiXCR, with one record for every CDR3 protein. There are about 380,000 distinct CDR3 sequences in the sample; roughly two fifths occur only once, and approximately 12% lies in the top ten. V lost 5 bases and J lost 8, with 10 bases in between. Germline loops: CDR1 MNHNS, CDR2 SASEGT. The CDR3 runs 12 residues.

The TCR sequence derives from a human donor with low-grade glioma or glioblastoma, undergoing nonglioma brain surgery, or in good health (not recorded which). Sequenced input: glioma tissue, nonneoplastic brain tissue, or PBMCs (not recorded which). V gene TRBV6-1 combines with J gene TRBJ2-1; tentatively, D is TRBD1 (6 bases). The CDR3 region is CASSQQGYEQFF. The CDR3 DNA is TGTGCCAGCAGTCAACAGGGTTATGAGCAGTTCTTC.